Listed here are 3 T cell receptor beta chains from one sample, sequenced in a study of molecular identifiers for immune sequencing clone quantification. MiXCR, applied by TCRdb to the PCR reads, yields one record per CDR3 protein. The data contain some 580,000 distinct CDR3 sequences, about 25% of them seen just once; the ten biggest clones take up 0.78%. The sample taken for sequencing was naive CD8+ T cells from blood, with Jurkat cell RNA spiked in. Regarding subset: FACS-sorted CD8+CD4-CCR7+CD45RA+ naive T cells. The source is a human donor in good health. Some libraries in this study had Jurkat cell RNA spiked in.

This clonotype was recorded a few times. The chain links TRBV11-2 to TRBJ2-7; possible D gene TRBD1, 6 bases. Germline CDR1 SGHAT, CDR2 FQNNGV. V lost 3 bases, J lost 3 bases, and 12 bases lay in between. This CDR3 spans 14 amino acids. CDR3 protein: CASSFGTNYYEQYF. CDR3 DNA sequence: TGTGCCAGCAGCTTCGGGACAAATTACTACGAGCAGTACTTC.

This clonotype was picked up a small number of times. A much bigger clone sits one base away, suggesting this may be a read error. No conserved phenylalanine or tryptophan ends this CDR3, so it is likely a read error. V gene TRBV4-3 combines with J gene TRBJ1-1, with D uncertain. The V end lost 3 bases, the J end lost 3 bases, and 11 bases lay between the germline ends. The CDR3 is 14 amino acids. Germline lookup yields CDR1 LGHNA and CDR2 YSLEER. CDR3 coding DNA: TGCGCCAGCAGCCAGTACAAGGCGGACACTGAAGCTTTCATT. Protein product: CASSQYKADTEAFI.

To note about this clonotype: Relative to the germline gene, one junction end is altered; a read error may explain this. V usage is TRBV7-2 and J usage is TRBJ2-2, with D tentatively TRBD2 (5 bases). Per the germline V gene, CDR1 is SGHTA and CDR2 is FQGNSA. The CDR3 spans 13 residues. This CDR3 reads CASRLGPTGELCF. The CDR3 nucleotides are TGTGCCAGCCGCTTAGGCCCCACCGGGGAGCTGTGTTTT.